The sequence of this TCR beta chain was determined in a study of T cells in Graves' hyperthyroidism and ophthalmopathy. Study-wide context: Peripheral blood was taken when the disease was first diagnosed, before any treatment began.

Inclusion characteristics of ophthalmopathy patients comprised a Clinical Activity Score of at least 3, a NOSPECS grade of at least 4, and duration under 3 months. This CDR3 has 12 amino acids. J lost 4 bases, V lost 8 bases, and 5 bases had no gene match. CDR1 and CDR2 from the germline V gene are SGHTA and FQGNSA. General observations from the study: Most thyroid clonotypes with frequency above 0.001 were detected in blood.

There were TCR beta CDR3 regions amplified from RNA transcripts. First-round RT-PCR targeting the TCR CDR3 was performed with the HTBI primer set. TCRdb reanalysed the multiplex PCR reads using MiXCR and keeps one entry per CDR3 protein. The repertoire includes almost 350,000 distinct CDR3 sequences, about a sixth of them detected once, and around 16% sits in the top ten. This clonotype occurred many times. The antigen remains undetermined. Sequenced: blood. This chain links TRBV7-2 with TRBJ2-7; 7 bases map to TRBD2. The receptor was isolated from a woman in her thirties or forties with Graves' ophthalmopathy. CDR3: CASGEGGYEQYF. Here the CDR3 DNA reads TGTGCCAGCGGCGAGGGAGGGTACGAGCAGTACTTC.